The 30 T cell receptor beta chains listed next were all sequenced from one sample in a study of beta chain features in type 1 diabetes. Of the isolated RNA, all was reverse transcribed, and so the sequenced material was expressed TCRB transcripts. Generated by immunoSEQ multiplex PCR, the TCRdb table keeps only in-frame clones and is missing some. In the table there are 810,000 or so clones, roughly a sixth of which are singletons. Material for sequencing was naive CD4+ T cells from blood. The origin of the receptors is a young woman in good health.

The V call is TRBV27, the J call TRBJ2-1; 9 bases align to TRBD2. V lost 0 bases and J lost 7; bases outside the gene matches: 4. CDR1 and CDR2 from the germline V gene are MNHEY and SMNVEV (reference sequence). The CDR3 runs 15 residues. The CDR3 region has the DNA TGTGCCAGCAGTTTATCCCGACTAGCGGAGAATGAGCAGTTCTTC. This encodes CASSLSRLAENEQFF.

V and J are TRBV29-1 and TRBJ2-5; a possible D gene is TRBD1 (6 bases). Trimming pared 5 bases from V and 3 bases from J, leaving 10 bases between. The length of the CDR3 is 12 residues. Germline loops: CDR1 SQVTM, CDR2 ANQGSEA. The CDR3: CSVCPGEETQYF. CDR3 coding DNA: TGCAGCGTTTGTCCAGGGGAAGAGACCCAGTACTTC.

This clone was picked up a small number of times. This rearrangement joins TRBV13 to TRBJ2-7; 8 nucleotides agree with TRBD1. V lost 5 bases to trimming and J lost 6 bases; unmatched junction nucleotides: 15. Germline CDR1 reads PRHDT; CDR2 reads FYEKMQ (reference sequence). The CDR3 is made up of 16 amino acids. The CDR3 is CASSPQGARIKREQYF. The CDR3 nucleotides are TGTGCCAGCAGCCCCCAGGGGGCGCGTATAAAGCGCGAGCAGTACTTC.

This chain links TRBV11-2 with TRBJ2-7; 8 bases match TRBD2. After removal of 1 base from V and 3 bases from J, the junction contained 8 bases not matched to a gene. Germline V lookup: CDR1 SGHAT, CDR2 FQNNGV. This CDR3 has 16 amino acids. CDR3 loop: CASSLGDSGKGYEQYF. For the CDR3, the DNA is TGTGCCAGCAGCTTAGGGGATAGCGGGAAGGGCTACGAGCAGTACTTC.

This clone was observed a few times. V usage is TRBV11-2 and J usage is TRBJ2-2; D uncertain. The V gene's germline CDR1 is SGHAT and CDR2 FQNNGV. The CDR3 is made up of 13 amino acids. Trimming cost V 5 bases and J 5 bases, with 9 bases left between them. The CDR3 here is CASSPDTTGELFF. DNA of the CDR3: TGTGCCAGCAGCCCAGATACGACCGGGGAGCTGTTTTTT.

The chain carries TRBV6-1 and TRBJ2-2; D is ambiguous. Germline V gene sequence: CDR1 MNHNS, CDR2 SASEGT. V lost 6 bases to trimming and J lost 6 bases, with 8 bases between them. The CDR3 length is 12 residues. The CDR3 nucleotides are TGTGCCAGCAGCTTCTTACCCGGGGAGCTGTTTTTT. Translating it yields CASSFLPGELFF.

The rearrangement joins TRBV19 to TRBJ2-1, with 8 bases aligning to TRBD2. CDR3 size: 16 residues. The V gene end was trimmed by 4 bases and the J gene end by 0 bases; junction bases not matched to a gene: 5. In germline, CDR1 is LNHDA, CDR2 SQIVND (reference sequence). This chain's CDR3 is CASSTQTSVSYNEQFF. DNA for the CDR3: TGTGCCAGTAGTACTCAGACTAGCGTCTCCTACAATGAGCAGTTCTTC.

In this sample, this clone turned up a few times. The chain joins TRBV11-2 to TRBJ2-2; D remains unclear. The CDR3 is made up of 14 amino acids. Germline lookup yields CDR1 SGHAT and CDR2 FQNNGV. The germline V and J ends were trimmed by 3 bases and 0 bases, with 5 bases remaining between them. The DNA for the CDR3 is TGTGCCAGCAGCTTGACTGCGAACACCGGGGAGCTGTTTTTT. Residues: CASSLTANTGELFF.

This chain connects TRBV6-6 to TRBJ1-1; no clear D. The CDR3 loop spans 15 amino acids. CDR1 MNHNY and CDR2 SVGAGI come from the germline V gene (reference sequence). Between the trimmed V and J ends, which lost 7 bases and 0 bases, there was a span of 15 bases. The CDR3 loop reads CASTNGGQMNTEAFF. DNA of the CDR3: TGTGCCAGCACCAACGGTGGGCAGATGAACACTGAAGCTTTCTTT.

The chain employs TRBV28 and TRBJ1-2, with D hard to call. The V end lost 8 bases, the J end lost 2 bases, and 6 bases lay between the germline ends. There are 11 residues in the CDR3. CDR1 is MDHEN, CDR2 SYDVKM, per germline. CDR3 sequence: CASELNYGYTF. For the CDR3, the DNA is TGTGCCAGCGAACTAAACTATGGCTACACCTTC.

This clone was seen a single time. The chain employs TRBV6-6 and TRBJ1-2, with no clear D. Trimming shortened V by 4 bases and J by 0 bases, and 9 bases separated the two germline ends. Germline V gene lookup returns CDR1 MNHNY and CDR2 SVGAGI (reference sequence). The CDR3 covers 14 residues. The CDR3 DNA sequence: TGTGCCAGCAGTTCTATTACAGCTAACTATGGCTACACCTTC. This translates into CASSSITANYGYTF.

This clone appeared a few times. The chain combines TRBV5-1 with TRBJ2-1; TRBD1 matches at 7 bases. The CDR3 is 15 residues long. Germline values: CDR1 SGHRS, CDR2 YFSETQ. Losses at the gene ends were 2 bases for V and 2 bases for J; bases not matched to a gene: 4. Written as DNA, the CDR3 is TGCGCCAGCAGCTTCACAGGGGTTCCCTACAATGAGCAGTTCTTC. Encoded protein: CASSFTGVPYNEQFF.

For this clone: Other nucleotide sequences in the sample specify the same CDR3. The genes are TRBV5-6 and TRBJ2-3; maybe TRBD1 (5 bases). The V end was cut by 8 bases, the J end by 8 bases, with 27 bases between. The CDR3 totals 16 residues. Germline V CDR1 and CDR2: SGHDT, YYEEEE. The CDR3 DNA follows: TGTGCCAGTAGCCCCAGGACAACCTCGATGCCAATTACGCAGTATTTT. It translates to CASSPRTTSMPITQYF.

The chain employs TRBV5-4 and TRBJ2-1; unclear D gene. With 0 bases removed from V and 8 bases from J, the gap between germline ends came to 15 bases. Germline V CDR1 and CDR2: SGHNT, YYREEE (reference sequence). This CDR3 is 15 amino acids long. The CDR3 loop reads CASSLGGTTEDEQFF. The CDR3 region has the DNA TGTGCCAGCAGCTTGGGCGGCACCACCGAGGATGAGCAGTTCTTC.

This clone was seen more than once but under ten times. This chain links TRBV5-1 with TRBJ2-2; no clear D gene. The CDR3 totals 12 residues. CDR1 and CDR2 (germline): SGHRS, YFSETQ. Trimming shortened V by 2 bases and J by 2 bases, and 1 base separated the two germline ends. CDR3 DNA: TGCGCCAGCAGCTTTAACACCGGGGAGCTGTTTTTT. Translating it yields CASSFNTGELFF.

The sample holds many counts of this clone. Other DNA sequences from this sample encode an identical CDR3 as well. CDR3 residues: CASSPGATNEKLFF. The CDR3 DNA sequence: TGTGCCAGCTCACCAGGGGCAACTAATGAAAAACTGTTTTTT. The V gene is TRBV18, the J gene TRBJ1-4; unclear D gene. The ends were cut back, 2 bases at V and 0 bases at J, with 4 bases in the middle. CDR3 length: 14 residues. Per the germline V gene, CDR1 is KGHSH and CDR2 is LQKENI.

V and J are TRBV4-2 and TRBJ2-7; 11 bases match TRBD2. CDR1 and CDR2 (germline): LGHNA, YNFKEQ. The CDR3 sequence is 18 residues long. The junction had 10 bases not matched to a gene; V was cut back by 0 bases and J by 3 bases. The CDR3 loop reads CASSQDPLSGRAFYEQYF. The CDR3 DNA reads TGTGCCAGCAGCCAAGACCCCCTTAGCGGGAGGGCCTTCTACGAGCAGTACTTC.

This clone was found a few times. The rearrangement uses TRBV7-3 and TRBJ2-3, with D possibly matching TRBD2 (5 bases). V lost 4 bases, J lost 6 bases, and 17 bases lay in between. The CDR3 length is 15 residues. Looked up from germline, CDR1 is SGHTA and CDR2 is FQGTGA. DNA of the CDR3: TGTGCCAGCAGCTCACGGCCCGGGGTCGGGGATACGCAGTATTTT. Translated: CASSSRPGVGDTQYF.

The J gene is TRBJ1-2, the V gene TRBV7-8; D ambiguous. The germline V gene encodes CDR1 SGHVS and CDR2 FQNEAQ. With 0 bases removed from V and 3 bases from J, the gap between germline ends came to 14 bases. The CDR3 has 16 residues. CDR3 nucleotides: TGTGCCAGCAGCTTAGCTCGGTTCGGGTCGCACTATGGCTACACCTTC. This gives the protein CASSLARFGSHYGYTF. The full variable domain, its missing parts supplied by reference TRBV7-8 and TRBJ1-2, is GAGVSQSPRYKVAKRGQDVALRCDPISGHVSLFWYQQALGQGPEFLTYFQNEAQLDKSGLPSDRFFAERPEGSVSTLKIQRTQQEDSAVYLCASSLARFGSHYGYTFGSGTRLTVV.

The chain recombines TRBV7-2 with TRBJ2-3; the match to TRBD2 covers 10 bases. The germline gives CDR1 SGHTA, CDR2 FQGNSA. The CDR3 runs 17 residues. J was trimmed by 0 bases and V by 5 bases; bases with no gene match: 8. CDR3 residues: CASSPSRTSGSTDTQYF. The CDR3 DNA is TGTGCCAGCAGCCCTTCTCGGACTAGCGGAAGCACAGATACGCAGTATTTT. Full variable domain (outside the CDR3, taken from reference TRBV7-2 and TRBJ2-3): GAGVSQSPSNKVTEKGKDVELRCDPISGHTALYWYRQSLGQGLEFLIYFQGNSAPDKSGLPSDRFSAERTGGSVSTLTIQRTQQEDSAVYLCASSPSRTSGSTDTQYFGPGTRLTVL.

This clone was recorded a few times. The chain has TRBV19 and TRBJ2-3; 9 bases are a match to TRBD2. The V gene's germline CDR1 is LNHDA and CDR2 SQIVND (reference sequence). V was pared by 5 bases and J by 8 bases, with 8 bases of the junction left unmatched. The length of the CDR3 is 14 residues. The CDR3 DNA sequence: TGTGCCAGTAGTGCGGGAGGGCCCCGGCTTACGCAGTATTTT. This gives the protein CASSAGGPRLTQYF. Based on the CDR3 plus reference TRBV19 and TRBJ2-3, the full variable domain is DGGITQSPKYLFRKEGQNVTLSCEQNLNHDAMYWYRQDPGQGLRLIYYSQIVNDFQKGDIAEGYSVSREKKESFPLTVTSAQKNPTAFYLCASSAGGPRLTQYFGPGTRLTVL.

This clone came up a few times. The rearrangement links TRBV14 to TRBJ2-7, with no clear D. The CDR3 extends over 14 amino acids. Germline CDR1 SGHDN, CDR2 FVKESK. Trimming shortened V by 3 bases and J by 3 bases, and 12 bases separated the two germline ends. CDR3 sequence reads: CASSHYGLGYEQYF. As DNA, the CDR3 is TGTGCCAGCAGCCATTATGGGCTTGGCTACGAGCAGTACTTC.

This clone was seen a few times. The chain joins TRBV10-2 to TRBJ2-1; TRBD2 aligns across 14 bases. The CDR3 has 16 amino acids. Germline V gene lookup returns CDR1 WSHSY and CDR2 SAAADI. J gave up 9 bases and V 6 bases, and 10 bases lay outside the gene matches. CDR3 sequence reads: CASSLTSGRAIGEQFF. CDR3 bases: TGCGCCAGCAGCTTGACTAGCGGGAGGGCCATTGGTGAGCAGTTCTTC.

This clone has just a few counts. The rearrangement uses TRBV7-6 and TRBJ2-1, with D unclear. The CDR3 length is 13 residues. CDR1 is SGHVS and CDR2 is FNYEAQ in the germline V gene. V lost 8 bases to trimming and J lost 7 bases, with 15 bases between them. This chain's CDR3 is CASRKASGNEQFF. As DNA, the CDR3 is TGTGCCAGCCGGAAGGCCTCGGGTAATGAGCAGTTCTTC.

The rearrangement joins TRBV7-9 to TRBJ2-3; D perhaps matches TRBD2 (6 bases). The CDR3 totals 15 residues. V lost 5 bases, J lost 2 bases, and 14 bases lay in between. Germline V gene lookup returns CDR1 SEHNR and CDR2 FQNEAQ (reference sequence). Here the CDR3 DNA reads TGTGCCAGCAGCGTCGCACTAGCTTCCACAGATACGCAGTATTTT. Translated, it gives CASSVALASTDTQYF.

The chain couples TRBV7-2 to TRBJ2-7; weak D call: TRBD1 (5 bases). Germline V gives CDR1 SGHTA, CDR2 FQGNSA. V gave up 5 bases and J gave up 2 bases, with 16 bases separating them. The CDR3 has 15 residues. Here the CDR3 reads CASSLLSRGTYEQYF. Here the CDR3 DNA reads TGTGCCAGCAGCCTCCTTAGTAGGGGAACCTACGAGCAGTACTTC.

CDR3 coding DNA: TGTGCCAGCAGCTTAGGCCTAAGCTCTGGGGCCAACGTCCTGACTTTC. The encoded protein is CASSLGLSSGANVLTF. The rearrangement joins TRBV7-2 to TRBJ2-6; D gene unclear. Germline loops: CDR1 SGHTA, CDR2 FQGNSA. V was pared by 1 base and J by 0 bases, with 7 bases between. The length of the CDR3 is 16 residues.

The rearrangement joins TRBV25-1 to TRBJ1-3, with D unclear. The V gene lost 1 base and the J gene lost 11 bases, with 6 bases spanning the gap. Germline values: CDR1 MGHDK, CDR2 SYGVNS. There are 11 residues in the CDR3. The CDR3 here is CASSEWNSIYF. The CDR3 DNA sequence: TGTGCCAGCAGTGAATGGAACTCCATATATTTT.

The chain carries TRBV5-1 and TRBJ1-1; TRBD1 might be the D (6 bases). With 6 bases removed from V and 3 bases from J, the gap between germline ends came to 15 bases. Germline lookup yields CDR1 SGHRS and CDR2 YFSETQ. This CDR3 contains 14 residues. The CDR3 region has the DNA TGCGCCAGCAATGAGGGGGGCAAGGACACTGAAGCTTTCTTT. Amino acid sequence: CASNEGGKDTEAFF.

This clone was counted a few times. CDR3 coding DNA: TGTGCCAGCAGCCAAGATAATAGGGGGCGTGCCGAGCAGTACTTC. Its protein product is CASSQDNRGRAEQYF. The chain uses TRBV4-2 and TRBJ2-7; 7 positions agree with TRBD1. CDR3 length: 15 residues. Trimming at V came to 0 bases and at J to 6 bases, leaving 8 bases not matched to a gene. Germline loops: CDR1 LGHNA, CDR2 YNFKEQ.